Presented here are 20 T cell receptor beta chains from one specimen sequenced in a study of CD4 T cells in relation to SARS-CoV-2 and coronaviruses listed by TCRdb under 2021. Library method: the immunoSEQ multiplex PCR assay. This immuneACCESS table, as held by TCRdb, lists in-frame sequences with V and J called but not all clones. Of the missing ones, under half trace to an unresolved V gene in checked studies; the others have no known cause. This sample comprises tens of thousands of clones, about 76% of them detected only once. The top ten clonotypes cover almost 3.5% of the sample. No antigen has been assigned to these receptors. The specimen was memory CD4+ T cells from PBMCs, cultured in vitro. The cell subset or site label on this specimen signifies: memory (non-naive) CD4+ T cells. These receptors all come from an adult with COVID-19.

This clone was counted between two and nine times. The chain links TRBV25-1 to TRBJ1-5; 9 bases align to TRBD1. Germline values: CDR1 MGHDK, CDR2 SYGVNS. V shed 7 bases, J shed 2 bases, and the junction held 6 bases outside the gene matches. The CDR3 is made up of 15 amino acids. The CDR3 nucleotides read TGTGCCAGCACCCCACAGGGGGCGGGCAATCAGCCCCAGCATTTT. It yields the protein CASTPQGAGNQPQHF.

This rearrangement joins TRBV28 to TRBJ2-5, with D possibly being TRBD1 (6 bases). Trimming left V 6 bases short and J 2 bases short, with 16 bases between. The CDR3 sequence is 15 residues long. Per germline, CDR1 MDHEN and CDR2 SYDVKM. CDR3 sequence reads: CASRPERGFQETQYF. For the CDR3, the DNA is TGTGCCAGCAGGCCCGAAAGGGGGTTTCAAGAGACCCAGTACTTC.

V and J are TRBV24-1 and TRBJ2-3, with 11 bases matching TRBD2. The CDR3 is made up of 17 amino acids. V was clipped by 4 bases and J by 2 bases; unmatched bases: 7. The germline V gene has CDR1 KGHDR and CDR2 SFDVKD. CDR3 loop: CATSETVAGGFTDTQYF. As DNA, the CDR3 is TGTGCCACCAGTGAAACCGTAGCGGGAGGGTTCACAGATACGCAGTATTTT.

This chain connects TRBV5-4 to TRBJ2-1; 8 nucleotides align to TRBD2. Germline values: CDR1 SGHNT, CDR2 YYREEE (reference sequence). CDR3 length: 15 residues. The V and J ends lost 0 bases and 9 bases, in that order; junction bases with no gene match: 8. For the CDR3, the DNA is TGTGCCAGCAGCTTGGCTCGGGAGGGGATACGTGAGCAGTTCTTC. Amino acid sequence: CASSLAREGIREQFF.

The rearrangement uses TRBV29-1 and TRBJ2-1, with TRBD2 matching over 11 bases. The CDR3 has 15 amino acids. V lost 2 bases to trimming and J lost 9 bases; unmatched junction nucleotides: 9. Germline V gene data show CDR1 as SQVTM and CDR2 as ANQGSEA. In nucleotides, the CDR3 is TGCAGCGTTGAACGTCTAGCGGGAGGAGTGGGTGAGCAGTTCTTC. It yields the protein CSVERLAGGVGEQFF.

The rearrangement links TRBV7-8 to TRBJ2-5; maybe TRBD2 (6 bases). CDR1 is SGHVS, CDR2 FQNEAQ, per germline. Trimming cost V 5 bases and J 5 bases, with 12 bases left between them. There are 13 residues in the CDR3. CDR3 sequence: CASSRSGTETQYF. The CDR3 DNA is TGTGCCAGCAGCCGGTCGGGGACTGAGACCCAGTACTTC.

The chain joins TRBV4-2 to TRBJ1-5; tentatively, D is TRBD1 (6 bases). Trimming shortened V by 4 bases and J by 7 bases, and 23 bases separated the two germline ends. This CDR3 is 17 amino acids long. Germline loops: CDR1 LGHNA, CDR2 YNFKEQ. The CDR3 is CASSLKFRGARGQPQHF. The DNA of the CDR3 is TGTGCCAGCAGCCTTAAGTTTAGAGGGGCGAGGGGGCAGCCCCAGCATTTT.

The chain couples TRBV5-4 to TRBJ1-1; the D gene is possibly TRBD1 (5 bases). Deletions cut 0 bases from V and 5 bases from J, with 11 bases between. Germline V gene sequence: CDR1 SGHNT, CDR2 YYREEE (reference sequence). The CDR3 is 14 residues long. The DNA for the CDR3 is TGTGCCAGCAGCTTGGACGGGGGTGGGACTGAAGCTTTCTTT. Translating gives CASSLDGGGTEAFF.

CDR3 bases: TGTGCCAGCTCGCCGGACGGCCTTAATGAAAAACTGTTTTTT. Its protein is CASSPDGLNEKLFF. V and J are TRBV18 and TRBJ1-4; D is uncertain. The CDR3 totals 14 residues. CDR1 is KGHSH, CDR2 LQKENI, per germline. V lost 6 bases to trimming and J lost 4 bases, with 12 bases between them. Filled out from reference TRBV18 and TRBJ1-4, the complete variable domain reads NAGVMQNPRHLVRRRGQEARLRCSPMKGHSHVYWYRQLPEEGLKFMVYLQKENIIDESGMPKERFSAEFPKEGPSILRIQQVVRGDSAAYFCASSPDGLNEKLFFGSGTQLSVL.

The count of this clone is one. V usage is TRBV7-8 and J usage is TRBJ2-1, with 9 bases fitting TRBD2. Trimming at V came to 4 bases and at J to 1 base, leaving 8 bases not matched to a gene. CDR1 and CDR2 from the germline V gene are SGHVS and FQNEAQ. This CDR3 spans 17 amino acids. CDR3 sequence: CASSSLGLAGSYNEQFF. The CDR3 DNA sequence: TGTGCCAGCAGCTCGTTAGGGCTAGCGGGATCCTACAATGAGCAGTTCTTC.

The chain carries TRBV6-6 and TRBJ2-7; TRBD1 matches at 10 bases. This CDR3 comprises 14 residues. Germline CDR1 is MNHNY and CDR2 is SVGAGI (reference sequence). J gave up 5 bases and V 5 bases, and 6 bases lay outside the gene matches. CDR3 loop: CASSPGTGEDEQYF. The CDR3 bases are TGTGCCAGCAGTCCTGGGACAGGGGAGGACGAGCAGTACTTC.

CDR3 protein: CASRYNSKQGRAFF. The CDR3 DNA follows: TGTGCCAGCAGATACAACTCGAAGCAGGGGCGCGCTTTCTTT. This chain links TRBV21-1 with TRBJ1-1; the table's D call TRBD1 went unverified against the DNA. TRBV21-1 is listed as a pseudogene. This CDR3 has 14 residues.

The chain couples TRBV28 to TRBJ2-4; D unresolved. The CDR3 sequence is 19 residues long. Trimming took 3 bases from V and 3 from J, leaving 24 bases between them. Germline lookup yields CDR1 MDHEN and CDR2 SYDVKM. The CDR3 region is CASSFRGVGLIYDKNIQYF. The CDR3 DNA sequence: TGTGCCAGCAGTTTTCGTGGTGTCGGTTTGATTTATGACAAAAACATTCAGTACTTC.

V usage is TRBV6-5 and J usage is TRBJ1-2, with 7 bases lining up with TRBD1. This CDR3 contains 13 residues. Germline V gives CDR1 MNHEY, CDR2 SVGAGI. The J segment lost 11 bases and the V segment lost 4 bases, leaving 10 bases of the junction unmatched. The CDR3 DNA sequence: TGTGCCAGCAGTTCCGCGGGACAGAAAAGTTACACCTTC. Translated, it gives CASSSAGQKSYTF.

This chain links TRBV5-1 with TRBJ2-6; D is uncertain. Trimming shortened V by 4 bases and J by 0 bases, and 20 bases separated the two germline ends. CDR3 size: 19 residues. Germline V gives CDR1 SGHRS, CDR2 YFSETQ. In nucleotides, the CDR3 is TGCGCCAGCAGCCGGATCCTAGGACGAACGTTCTCTGGGGCCAACGTCCTGACTTTC. Translated, it gives CASSRILGRTFSGANVLTF.

The chain employs TRBV4-2 and TRBJ2-1; a weak D match, TRBD2 (5 bases). The CDR3 is 16 residues long. V shed 0 bases and J shed 2 bases, with 11 bases lying between them. Germline lookup yields CDR1 LGHNA and CDR2 YNFKEQ. CDR3 loop: CASSQDGQAAYNEQFF. Written as DNA, the CDR3 is TGTGCCAGCAGCCAAGATGGCCAAGCGGCCTACAATGAGCAGTTCTTC.

The V gene is TRBV30, the J gene TRBJ2-5; the D is unclear. Germline values: CDR1 GTSNPN, CDR2 SVGIG (reference sequence). The CDR3 consists of 13 residues. V was shortened by 4 bases and J by 0 bases, with 9 bases between the two germline ends. CDR3 coding DNA: TGTGCCTGGAACTTGGCGTACCAAGAGACCCAGTACTTC. Translated, it gives CAWNLAYQETQYF.

This clone was detected once. V is TRBV7-8 and J is TRBJ2-5; 9 nucleotides match TRBD2. The CDR3 runs to 15 residues. Germline CDR1 SGHVS, CDR2 FQNEAQ. Trimming cost V 5 bases and J 5 bases; bases outside gene matches: 9. CDR3 residues: CASSSLREGLETQYF. DNA of the CDR3: TGTGCCAGCAGCAGTCTGCGGGAGGGCTTGGAGACCCAGTACTTC. Using reference TRBV7-8 and TRBJ2-5 for the parts outside the CDR3, the full variable domain is GAGVSQSPRYKVAKRGQDVALRCDPISGHVSLFWYQQALGQGPEFLTYFQNEAQLDKSGLPSDRFFAERPEGSVSTLKIQRTQQEDSAVYLCASSSLREGLETQYFGPGTRLLVL.

The V and J genes are TRBV7-2 and TRBJ2-5; 7 bases map to TRBD1. Germline CDR1 SGHTA, CDR2 FQGNSA. The trim removed 4 bases at V and 4 bases at J, leaving 9 bases unmatched. This CDR3 has 15 residues. This CDR3 is CASSSHRGLGETQYF. In DNA, the CDR3 is TGTGCCAGCAGCTCCCACAGGGGCCTCGGAGAGACCCAGTACTTC.

This chain connects TRBV11-2 to TRBJ2-5, with TRBD1 matching over 7 bases. CDR3 size: 12 residues. The V gene end was trimmed by 5 bases and the J gene end by 5 bases; junction bases not matched to a gene: 2. Germline CDR1 and CDR2: SGHAT and FQNNGV. The chain's CDR3 is CASSRQGETQYF. CDR3 DNA: TGTGCCAGCAGCCGACAGGGTGAGACCCAGTACTTC. Full variable domain (outside the CDR3, taken from reference TRBV11-2 and TRBJ2-5): EAGVAQSPRYKIIEKRQSVAFWCNPISGHATLYWYQQILGQGPKLLIQFQNNGVVDDSQLPKDRFSAERLKGVDSTLKIQPAKLEDSAVYLCASSRQGETQYFGPGTRLLVL.